A selection of T cell receptor beta chains follows, all from one sample in a study of OX40 agonist ivuxolimab in advanced cancers. Assay: immunoSEQ multiplex PCR; the TCRdb copy retains only in-frame clones and omits some. Of around 94,000 clones listed, roughly 89% are singletons. The specimen was CD4+ or CD8+ T cells sorted from blood, collected in a trial of the OX40 agonist ivuxolimab. The receptor set was obtained from an adult with an advanced solid tumor such as melanoma, head and neck, liver or kidney cancer. Each CDR3 is given with its conserved first and last residue. D genes are given only for firm matches. For some rows the clone size is stated as once, few or many, or as a class when expanded; others skip it.

size | D | length | J | V | DNA | CDR3
. | TRBD2 | 15 | TRBJ2-2 | TRBV5-4 | TGTGCCAGCAGCTTAGTGACTAGCGGCACCGGGGAGCTGTTTTTT | CASSLVTSGTGELFF
. | TRBD2 | 14 | TRBJ2-3 | TRBV7-3 | TGTGCCAGCAGCTCGGGGGTAGCGGGAGATACGCAGTATTTT | CASSSGVAGDTQYF
. | TRBD1 | 15 | TRBJ2-1 | TRBV5-1 | TGCGCCAGCAGCCAGGACAGGGGCACATACAATGAGCAGTTCTTC | CASSQDRGTYNEQFF
. | TRBD1 | 15 | TRBJ1-5 | TRBV28 | TGTGCCAGCAGGGACAGGCATGATAGCAATCAGCCCCAGCATTTT | CASRDRHDSNQPQHF
. | . | 14 | TRBJ2-7 | TRBV5-1 | TGCGCCAGCAGCTTGGGGGTCGGGATCGGCGAGCAGTACTTC | CASSLGVGIGEQYF
. | . | 13 | TRBJ1-1 | TRBV30 | TGTGCCTGGAGTGTCAGGGGAAGCACTGAAGCTTTCTTT | CAWSVRGSTEAFF
. | . | 13 | TRBJ2-1 | TRBV6-4 | TGTGCCAGCAGCCGAGACAGGTACAATGAGCAGTTCTTC | CASSRDRYNEQFF
. | . | 12 | TRBJ2-3 | TRBV6-5 | TGTGCCAGCAGACCTAGCACAGATACGCAGTATTTT | CASRPSTDTQYF
. | TRBD2 | 13 | TRBJ2-1 | TRBV29-1 | TGCAGCGTTGAAGATCTTCAGCGGGAGGGTCGGTTCTTC | CSVEDLQREGRFF
. | . | 14 | TRBJ2-2 | TRBV27 | TGTGCCAGCAGTTTGGGCCTAAACACCGGGGAGCTGTTTTTT | CASSLGLNTGELFF
. | . | 14 | TRBJ2-7 | TRBV7-9 | TGTGCCAGCAGCCAAGCAGGGGGGTCCTACGAGCAGTACTTC | CASSQAGGSYEQYF
. | . | 12 | TRBJ2-7 | TRBV7-6 | TGTGCCAGCAGCTTAGATCCCTACGAGCAGTACTTC | CASSLDPYEQYF
. | . | 15 | TRBJ1-1 | TRBV19 | TGTGCCAGTTTGAAACTTTCGGGAGGGAGTACTGAAGCTTTCTTT | CASLKLSGGSTEAFF
. | . | 16 | TRBJ1-1 | TRBV5-5 | TGTGCCAGCAGCTTGTCCGGCGGGGGGCTGGGTACTGAAGCTTTCTTT | CASSLSGGGLGTEAFF
. | . | 16 | TRBJ2-5 | TRBV23-1 | TGCGCCAGCAGGGACTTCGATATAGCGACCCAAGAGACCCAGTACTTC | CASRDFDIATQETQYF
. | TRBD1 | 14 | TRBJ1-1 | TRBV7-2 | TGTGCCAGCACCAAGGACAGGGCTAACACTGAAGCTTTCTTT | CASTKDRANTEAFF
. | TRBD2 | 14 | TRBJ2-7 | TRBV7-9 | TGTGCCAGCAGGTCGGACTCACACGGGGGGGAGCAGTACTTC | CASRSDSHGGEQYF
. | . | 14 | TRBJ1-2 | TRBV28 | TGTGCCAGCAGCCCCGGAGGCAACGGTGGTGGCTACACCTTC | CASSPGGNGGGYTF
. | . | 15 | TRBJ2-7 | TRBV19 | TGTGCCAGTAGAACACGACTGCTGAGCTCCTACGAGCAGTACTTC | CASRTRLLSSYEQYF
. | TRBD2 | 12 | TRBJ2-5 | TRBV7-3 | TGTGCCAGCAGCTTACGGGGGGGGACCCAGTACTTC | CASSLRGGTQYF
once | TRBD2 | 14 | TRBJ2-7 | TRBV29-1 | TGCAGCGTTGAGTCGAGCGGGAGAGGCGGCGAGCAGTACTTC | CSVESSGRGGEQYF
. | . | 12 | TRBJ1-1 | TRBV7-9 | TGTGCCAGCAGCTTAGTCGTCACTGAAGCTTTCTTT | CASSLVVTEAFF
. | . | 14 | TRBJ2-2 | TRBV4-3 | TGCGCCAGCAGCCAAGGGCTCCTCACCGGGGAGCTGTTTTTT | CASSQGLLTGELFF
. | . | 12 | TRBJ2-7 | TRBV28 | TGTGCCAGCAGTTTAAAGGGTAACGAGCAGTACTTC | CASSLKGNEQYF
. | TRBD2 | 15 | TRBJ2-5 | TRBV9 | TGTGCCAGCAGCCCAGCCCTGGGAGGGGAAGAGACCCAGTACTTC | CASSPALGGEETQYF
. | TRBD1 | 15 | TRBJ1-2 | TRBV7-9 | TGTGCCAGCAGCTTAAGGCCCAGGGGGGGGCTTGGCTACACCTTC | CASSLRPRGGLGYTF
. | . | 13 | TRBJ1-1 | TRBV6-5 | TGTGCCAGCAGCACCCCGGTAAGGGCTGAAGCTTTCTTT | CASSTPVRAEAFF
. | . | 12 | TRBJ2-7 | TRBV6-6 | TGTGCCAGCGGTTCTCGGGGCTACGAGCAGTACTTC | CASGSRGYEQYF
. | TRBD2 | 16 | TRBJ2-1 | TRBV7-2 | TGTGCCAGCAGCTTTACTAGCGGACACTCCTACAATGAGCAGTTCTTC | CASSFTSGHSYNEQFF
. | TRBD1 | 15 | TRBJ2-7 | TRBV25-1 | TGTGCCAGCAGTGGCCGGGACAGGGGCGATTACGAGCAGTACTTC | CASSGRDRGDYEQYF
. | . | 15 | TRBJ1-2 | TRBV29-1 | TGCAGCGTTGTAGTTGCGGCAGATGCTGCTTATGGCTACACCTTC | CSVVVAADAAYGYTF
. | . | 14 | TRBJ1-2 | TRBV19 | TGTGCCAGTAATAATTTGGGGGCCAACTATGGCTACACCTTC | CASNNLGANYGYTF
. | . | 15 | TRBJ2-3 | TRBV7-7 | TGTGCTAGCAGCTTAGACGCGGGTTCCACAGATACGCAGTATTTT | CASSLDAGSTDTQYF
. | TRBD2 | 16 | TRBJ2-7 | TRBV5-1 | TGCGCCAGCAGCCGTTTGGGACTAGCGGGAGCTGGCGAGCAGTACTTC | CASSRLGLAGAGEQYF
. | TRBD2 | 15 | TRBJ2-7 | TRBV7-2 | TGTGCCAGCAGCCCCGGCGGGCGGGAGGGTCGCGAGCAGTACTTC | CASSPGGREGREQYF
few | . | 16 | TRBJ1-4 | TRBV28 | TGTGCCAGCAGTGCCGGGGGCAGGTCAACTAATGAAAAACTGTTTTTT | CASSAGGRSTNEKLFF
. | . | 15 | TRBJ1-3 | TRBV5-6 | TGTGCCAGCAGCTTGCCAGCCGAAGGTGGAAACACCATATATTTT | CASSLPAEGGNTIYF
. | TRBD1 | 14 | TRBJ1-5 | TRBV28 | TGTGCCAGCAGTAATCCAGGGGGCTTTCAGCCCCAGCATTTT | CASSNPGGFQPQHF
few | . | 11 | TRBJ2-7 | TRBV21-1 | TGTGCCAGCGGGGTCTCCTACGAGCAGTACTTC | CASGVSYEQYF
. | . | 15 | TRBJ1-1 | TRBV18 | TGTGCCAGCTCACCCAGACGGGGACTGAACACTGAAGCTTTCTTT | CASSPRRGLNTEAFF
. | TRBD2 | 15 | TRBJ2-1 | TRBV5-8 | TGTGCCAGCAGCCGCCGGACTAGCGGGAGCTATGAGCAGTTCTTC | CASSRRTSGSYEQFF
. | TRBD1 | 16 | TRBJ2-3 | TRBV7-2 | TGTGCCAGCAGCTCTCCTCCGGGACAGAACACAGATACGCAGTATTTT | CASSSPPGQNTDTQYF
. | TRBD2 | 15 | TRBJ2-7 | TRBV6-5 | TGTGCCAGCAGGCGGTATAGCGGGGTACCCTACGAGCAGTACTTC | CASRRYSGVPYEQYF
. | TRBD2 | 15 | TRBJ2-1 | TRBV5-1 | TGCGCCAGCAGCTTGGCACTAGCGGGAGTTGGGGAGCAGTTCTTC | CASSLALAGVGEQFF
. | . | 15 | TRBJ2-2 | TRBV19 | TGTGCCAGTAGTGGTCCGGGAGCCAACACCGGGGAGCTGTTTTTT | CASSGPGANTGELFF
. | . | 11 | TRBJ2-5 | TRBV30 | TGTGCCTGGAGCTTAAGAGAGACCCAGTACTTC | CAWSLRETQYF